In its sample, the clone carrying this TCR beta chain was seen a few times. The antigen remains undetermined. This sample is drawn from a study of molecular identifiers for immune sequencing clone quantification. On the study more broadly: In replicates, the authors split RNA from roughly 20,000 or 100,000 naive CD8 cells five ways and sequenced four. Notes on the study in general: Barcodes shared by identical TCR molecules could lead to underestimated sizes of highly expanded clones.

Naive CD8 T cells, phenotype CD8+CD4-CCR7+CD45RA+, were sorted. Germline V gives CDR1 MNHEY, CDR2 SMNVEV (reference sequence). The CDR3 totals 15 residues. Trimming took 3 bases from V and 0 from J, leaving 9 bases between them. The use of previously described methods and listed TCR primers produced the bulk TCR libraries. TCRdb re-called the PCR reads with MiXCR, one entry per CDR3 protein. The profile shows about 640,000 distinct CDR3 sequences, 20% of them singletons. The sample taken for sequencing was naive CD8+ T cells from blood, with Jurkat cell RNA spiked in. Regarding subset: FACS-sorted CD8+CD4-CCR7+CD45RA+ naive T cells. This chain connects TRBV27 to TRBJ2-1, with D maybe TRBD2 (6 bases). The TCR comes from a human donor in good health. Some libraries in this study had Jurkat cell RNA spiked in. The DNA for the CDR3 is TGTGCCAGCAGTTTCCGGGAGAGCTCCTACAATGAGCAGTTCTTC. Protein sequence: CASSFRESSYNEQFF.